The 32 T cell receptor beta chains listed next were all sequenced from one sample in a study of beta chain features in type 1 diabetes. What was sequenced were expressed TCRB transcripts, since all of the isolated RNA had been reverse transcribed. Profiling relied on immunoSEQ multiplex PCR, and the TCRdb table lists in-frame clones only, not all of them. The data show hundreds of thousands of clones, with 25% to 35% seen just once and roughly 0.06% held by the top ten. Sequencing was done on a sample of naive CD4+ T cells from blood. The source is a man aged 18 to 29 in good health.

The chain couples TRBV7-3 to TRBJ2-3; D is perhaps TRBD2 (5 bases). V was clipped by 1 base and J by 6 bases, with 11 bases between them. Germline V gives CDR1 SGHTA, CDR2 FQGTGA. This CDR3 is built from 14 residues. The CDR3 reads CASSLSPGMDTQYF. The CDR3 DNA reads as TGTGCCAGCAGCTTAAGTCCGGGAATGGATACGCAGTATTTT.

The chain is built from TRBV6-5 and TRBJ2-7; D not resolved. The CDR3 runs to 13 residues. The V end lost 2 bases, the J end lost 0 bases, and 5 bases lay between the germline ends. The germline V gene encodes CDR1 MNHEY and CDR2 SVGAGI. This CDR3 is CASSYGPSYEQYF. Written as DNA, the CDR3 is TGTGCCAGCAGTTACGGACCCTCCTACGAGCAGTACTTC.

This chain connects TRBV5-4 to TRBJ2-5; the D is unclear. V lost 2 bases, J lost 8 bases, and 7 bases lay in between. CDR1 and CDR2 (germline): SGHNT, YYREEE (reference sequence). The CDR3 consists of 11 residues. For the CDR3, the DNA is TGTGCCAGCAGCTTATTGGCTACCCAGTACTTC. It yields the protein CASSLLATQYF.

This rearrangement joins TRBV10-3 to TRBJ2-7, with D perhaps assigned TRBD1 or TRBD2 (5 bases each). Germline loops: CDR1 ENHRY, CDR2 SYGVKD. There are 13 residues in the CDR3. V was clipped by 2 bases and J by 9 bases, with 14 bases between them. CDR3 bases: TGTGCCATCAGTGAGGGGGACCGAGCGCGGCAGTACTTC. Residues: CAISEGDRARQYF.

The chain employs TRBV4-1 and TRBJ2-2; tentatively, D is TRBD1 (6 bases). Looked up from germline, CDR1 is MGHRA and CDR2 is YSYEKL. The V end lost 6 bases, the J end lost 7 bases, and 15 bases lay between the germline ends. This CDR3 region has 14 residues. The CDR3 loop is CASSRTDRFGELFF. CDR3 in DNA: TGCGCCAGCAGTAGGACAGATAGATTCGGGGAGCTGTTTTTT.

The V and J genes are TRBV10-3 and TRBJ2-7; no definite D call. This CDR3 has 15 amino acids. V lost 0 bases and J 2 bases, leaving 11 bases between the germline ends. Germline V gene data show CDR1 as ENHRY and CDR2 as SYGVKD. The CDR3 reads CAISESKVGTYEQYF. The CDR3 DNA follows: TGTGCCATCAGTGAGTCCAAGGTTGGGACCTACGAGCAGTACTTC.

V is TRBV5-4 and J is TRBJ1-2, with 7 bases identical to TRBD1. After removal of 4 bases from V and 7 bases from J, the junction contained 10 bases not matched to a gene. The CDR3 length is 14 residues. The V gene's germline CDR1 is SGHNT and CDR2 YYREEE (reference sequence). In DNA, the CDR3 is TGTGCCAGCAGCATAACGACAGGGCGCGGTGGCTACACCTTC. Translated, it gives CASSITTGRGGYTF. The full variable domain, with the rest looked up from reference TRBV5-4 and TRBJ1-2, is ETGVTQSPTHLIKTRGQQVTLRCSSQSGHNTVSWYQQALGQGPQFIFQYYREEENGRGNFPPRFSGLQFPNYSSELNVNALELDDSALYLCASSITTGRGGYTFGSGTRLTVV.

This rearrangement joins TRBV11-3 to TRBJ2-1; 8 nucleotides agree with TRBD2. CDR1 and CDR2 (germline): SGHNT, YENEEA. This CDR3 region has 16 residues. V trimming: 0 bases; J trimming: 3 bases; junction bases outside the gene matches: 4. The CDR3, as DNA: TGTGCCAGCAGCTTAGATGGAAGCGGGGGCTACAATGAGCAGTTCTTC. Protein sequence: CASSLDGSGGYNEQFF.

V and J are TRBV27 and TRBJ1-2; D ambiguous. The CDR3 extends over 15 amino acids. Per germline, CDR1 MNHEY and CDR2 SMNVEV (reference sequence). V was cut by 5 bases and J by 6 bases, with 19 bases left in between. CDR3 sequence (DNA): TGTGCCAGCAGTCTTTCAACGGGGTACATCCATGGCTACACCTTC. Protein: CASSLSTGYIHGYTF.

In this sample, this clone turned up a few times. The V call is TRBV7-3, the J call TRBJ2-1, with TRBD2 matching over 9 bases. Germline V lookup: CDR1 SGHTA, CDR2 FQGTGA. V trimming: 5 bases; J trimming: 0 bases; junction bases outside the gene matches: 5. This CDR3 is built from 16 residues. The DNA of the CDR3 is TGTGCCAGCAGCCTGACTAGCGGCTTCTCCTACAATGAGCAGTTCTTC. Its translation: CASSLTSGFSYNEQFF. The whole variable domain, filled in from reference TRBV7-3 and TRBJ2-1, reads GAGVSQTPSNKVTEKGKYVELRCDPISGHTALYWYRQSLGQGPEFLIYFQGTGAADDSGLPNDRFFAVRPEGSVSTLKIQRTERGDSAVYLCASSLTSGFSYNEQFFGPGTRLTVL.

To note about this clone: A junction end diverges from the germline sequence, so it may reflect a read error. The chain combines TRBV25-1 with TRBJ2-1; D is unresolved. CDR1 is MGHDK, CDR2 SYGVNS, per germline. The CDR3 loop spans 15 amino acids. The CDR3 nucleotides read TGTGCCCGCAGCCCGAGCCCCCAGTCATACAATGAGCAGTTCTTC. It codes for CARSPSPQSYNEQFF. Variable domain in full (rest from reference TRBV25-1 and TRBJ2-1): EADIYQTPRYLVIGTGKKITLECSQTMGHDKMYWYQQDPGMELHLIHYSYGVNSTEKGDLSSESTVSRIRTEHFPLTLESARPSHTSQYLCARSPSPQSYNEQFFGPGTRLTVL.

This chain connects TRBV5-1 to TRBJ2-1; D perhaps matches TRBD2 (5 bases). V was cut by 2 bases and J by 7 bases, with 7 bases left in between. CDR1 is SGHRS, CDR2 YFSETQ, per germline. This CDR3 has 12 amino acids. CDR3 nucleotides: TGCGCCAGCAGCTTCGGGGTGAATGAGCAGTTCTTC. It yields the protein CASSFGVNEQFF.

J is TRBJ2-7 and V is TRBV7-6, with TRBD1 as a possible D gene (5 bases). V shed 5 bases and J shed 2 bases, with 13 bases lying between them. The CDR3 covers 14 residues. CDR1 SGHVS and CDR2 FNYEAQ come from the germline V gene. The CDR3 region is CASSLRQRTYEQYF. DNA for the CDR3: TGTGCCAGCAGCCTGAGACAGCGTACCTACGAGCAGTACTTC.

This clone was picked up a small number of times. This chain joins TRBV29-1 and TRBJ2-7; D is tentatively TRBD1 or TRBD2 (6 bases each). Germline CDR1 SQVTM, CDR2 ANQGSEA. V shed 7 bases and J shed 6 bases, with 22 bases lying between them. The CDR3 is 14 residues long. CDR3 bases: TGCAGCGCCACCCTTCGCGGGACACCTTCCGAGCAGTACTTC. Encoded protein: CSATLRGTPSEQYF.

DNA of the CDR3: TGTGCCAGCAGCGTCGACAGGTCCTCTGGCGATGAGCAGTTCTTC. Its protein product is CASSVDRSSGDEQFF. This chain links TRBV9 with TRBJ2-1; D is perhaps TRBD1 (6 bases). Trimming removed 2 bases at V and 8 bases at J, with 17 bases between. This CDR3 contains 15 residues. Germline CDR1 is SGDLS and CDR2 is YYNGEE.

CDR3 amino acids: CAWSGRAPGDQYF. CDR3 nucleotides: TGTGCCTGGAGTGGCAGGGCGCCAGGGGACCAGTACTTC. V and J are TRBV30 and TRBJ2-5; perhaps TRBD1 as D (6 bases). This CDR3 is 13 amino acids long. Trimming pared 1 base from V and 10 bases from J, leaving 16 bases between. Per germline, CDR1 GTSNPN and CDR2 SVGIG (reference sequence).

This clone turned up a few times. This sequence joins TRBV7-2 and TRBJ2-1; D may be TRBD2 (6 bases). The germline V gene has CDR1 SGHTA and CDR2 FQGNSA. This CDR3 has 14 amino acids. Trimming left V 5 bases short and J 9 bases short, with 17 bases between. The CDR3 is CASSPGPWEVEQFF. The DNA for the CDR3 is TGTGCCAGCAGCCCCGGGCCTTGGGAGGTTGAGCAGTTCTTC. The entire variable domain, with the rest obtained from reference TRBV7-2 and TRBJ2-1, is as follows: GAGVSQSPSNKVTEKGKDVELRCDPISGHTALYWYRQSLGQGLEFLIYFQGNSAPDKSGLPSDRFSAERTGGSVSTLTIQRTQQEDSAVYLCASSPGPWEVEQFFGPGTRLTVL.

The chain is built from TRBV4-1 and TRBJ1-3; D not certain. This CDR3 comprises 15 residues. V gave up 1 base and J gave up 0 bases, with 7 bases separating them. Germline CDR1 is MGHRA and CDR2 is YSYEKL. In DNA form, the CDR3 reads TGCGCCAGCAGCCAAGGAGTGATCTCTGGAAACACCATATATTTT. Its translation is CASSQGVISGNTIYF.

V gene TRBV27 combines with J gene TRBJ1-2, with 11 bases that match TRBD1. The CDR3 totals 16 residues. V lost 7 bases and J lost 1; bases outside the gene matches: 8. CDR1 is MNHEY and CDR2 is SMNVEV in the germline V gene (reference sequence). The CDR3 nucleotides are TGTGCCAGCATCTCCTCCGGGACAGGGGGTAACTATGGCTACACCTTC. It translates to CASISSGTGGNYGYTF.

This clone was seen only a few times. The DNA for the CDR3 is TGTGCCAGCAGCTCCGGGCGTCTCGGGGCCGATACGCAGTATTTT. Protein product: CASSSGRLGADTQYF. This sequence joins TRBV11-3 and TRBJ2-3; D possibly uses TRBD1 or TRBD2 (5 bases each). Per germline, CDR1 SGHNT and CDR2 YENEEA. There are 15 residues in the CDR3. V was cut by 4 bases and J by 6 bases, with 17 bases left in between.

V and J are TRBV27 and TRBJ2-7; TRBD1 is a possible D gene (5 bases). The CDR3 loop spans 14 amino acids. V dropped 2 bases and J dropped 1 base, with 9 bases sitting between them. CDR1 MNHEY and CDR2 SMNVEV come from the germline V gene (reference sequence). The CDR3 region has the DNA TGTGCCAGCAGTTTAACAGGTCGTTCCTACGAGCAGTACTTC. Amino acid sequence: CASSLTGRSYEQYF.

The chain links TRBV25-1 to TRBJ2-6; no clear D gene. The V gene lost 8 bases and the J gene lost 1 base, with 6 bases spanning the gap. CDR1 MGHDK and CDR2 SYGVNS come from the germline V gene. The CDR3 length is 13 residues. The CDR3 sequence: CASLRSGANVLTF. CDR3 sequence (DNA): TGTGCCAGCTTAAGATCTGGGGCCAACGTCCTGACTTTC.

This clone was counted a few times. V is TRBV7-2 and J is TRBJ1-4, with TRBD1 matching 9 bases. In germline, CDR1 is SGHTA, CDR2 FQGNSA. The CDR3 sequence is 16 residues long. With V trimmed by 0 bases and J by 7 bases, 6 bases remained unmatched. This CDR3 is CASSLAWTGVGEKLFF. CDR3 coding DNA: TGTGCCAGCAGCTTAGCCTGGACAGGGGTTGGTGAAAAACTGTTTTTT.

The rearrangement uses TRBV25-1 and TRBJ2-2; D may be TRBD2 (6 bases). V was shortened by 1 base and J by 2 bases, with 11 bases between the two germline ends. The CDR3 consists of 16 residues. The germline gives CDR1 MGHDK, CDR2 SYGVNS. CDR3 coding DNA: TGTGCCAGCAGTGAATTCGGAGGGATAAACACCGGGGAGCTGTTTTTT. It codes for CASSEFGGINTGELFF. Drawing the rest from reference TRBV25-1 and TRBJ2-2, the complete variable domain is EADIYQTPRYLVIGTGKKITLECSQTMGHDKMYWYQQDPGMELHLIHYSYGVNSTEKGDLSSESTVSRIRTEHFPLTLESARPSHTSQYLCASSEFGGINTGELFFGEGSRLTVL.

This clone was seen a few times. The V gene is TRBV28, the J gene TRBJ2-5, with 7 positions matching TRBD1. The length of the CDR3 is 13 residues. CDR1 is MDHEN and CDR2 is SYDVKM in the germline V gene. J gave up 6 bases and V 5 bases, and 6 bases lay outside the gene matches. The CDR3 DNA follows: TGTGCCAGCAGTGAAGGGGGCCGACAGACCCAGTACTTC. Its protein product is CASSEGGRQTQYF.

This clone was counted a few times. V and J are TRBV25-1 and TRBJ2-7, with a tentative D call TRBD1 (6 bases). Germline V gene lookup returns CDR1 MGHDK and CDR2 SYGVNS. V was shortened by 4 bases and J by 0 bases, with 10 bases between the two germline ends. CDR3 size: 14 residues. CDR3 loop: CASSAGAPSYEQYF. The CDR3 DNA follows: TGTGCCAGCAGTGCAGGGGCTCCCTCCTACGAGCAGTACTTC.

V gene TRBV4-1 combines with J gene TRBJ2-3; D ambiguous. V was cut by 4 bases and J by 0 bases, with 5 bases left in between. The CDR3 runs 13 residues. Germline V gives CDR1 MGHRA, CDR2 YSYEKL. CDR3 protein: CASSLESTDTQYF. The CDR3, as DNA: TGCGCCAGCAGCCTTGAGAGCACAGATACGCAGTATTTT.

The chain links TRBV30 to TRBJ1-6; D is unclear. The germline CDR1 and CDR2 sequences are GTSNPN and SVGIG (reference sequence). Trimming cost V 2 bases and J 4 bases, with 9 bases left between them. CDR3 length: 14 residues. CDR3 coding DNA: TGTGCCTGGAGTTGGAGAGAGTATAATTCACCCCTCCACTTT. This translates into CAWSWREYNSPLHF.

The chain combines TRBV7-2 with TRBJ2-2, with D unclear. With 5 bases removed from V and 8 bases from J, the gap between germline ends came to 18 bases. Per the germline V gene, CDR1 is SGHTA and CDR2 is FQGNSA. This CDR3 comprises 15 residues. CDR3 coding DNA: TGTGCCAGCAGCCCCCAGCCCCCCGGGCCAGGGGAGCTGTTTTTT. Its protein product is CASSPQPPGPGELFF.

CDR3 DNA: TGTGCCAGCAGCGTATCCGGGACAGCGGGTGAGACCCAGTACTTC. This codes for CASSVSGTAGETQYF. The chain joins TRBV7-2 to TRBJ2-5; D may be TRBD1 (7 bases). Trimming removed 5 bases from V and 5 bases from J, with 18 bases in between. The germline gives CDR1 SGHTA, CDR2 FQGNSA. The CDR3 runs to 15 residues.

This clone was picked up a small number of times. V usage is TRBV29-1 and J usage is TRBJ1-4; no firm D call. This CDR3 comprises 12 residues. Germline CDR1 reads SQVTM; CDR2 reads ANQGSEA. Trimming cost V 4 bases and J 0 bases, with 3 bases left between them. In DNA, the CDR3 is TGCAGCGTTGTCGCAACTAATGAAAAACTGTTTTTT. It specifies CSVVATNEKLFF.

This clone was detected only a few times. The V call is TRBV19, the J call TRBJ2-5; possible D gene TRBD2, 5 bases. The J call may be wrong; the DNA end is better matched by TRBJ2-7. Germline CDR1 and CDR2: LNHDA and SQIVND (reference sequence). The CDR3 length is 14 residues. CDR3 residues: CASSPRTGGYEQYF. The CDR3 bases are TGTGCCAGTAGTCCTCGGACTGGAGGCTACGAGCAGTACTTC.